One sample yielded the 27 T cell receptor beta chains listed below, sequenced in a study of CD8 T cells in Susac syndrome. cDNA came from around 0.5 to 1 ug RNA primed by random hexamers. Each CDR3 protein gets one entry after TCRdb re-called the immunoSEQ multiplex PCR reads with MiXCR. Of 200,000 to 300,000 distinct CDR3 sequences in the sample, 93% were seen once. The sequenced sample consisted of CD4+ T cells from PBMCs. The receptors were gathered from a human donor with multiple sclerosis.

This chain joins TRBV4-1 and TRBJ1-1; TRBD1 matches at 7 bases. Germline CDR1 is MGHRA and CDR2 is YSYEKL. This CDR3 is built from 16 residues. Germline trimming cut 4 bases from V and 4 bases from J; bases unmatched to any gene: 12. The CDR3 here is CASSRRIDRAVTEAFF. The CDR3 DNA is TGCGCCAGCAGCCGGCGTATCGACAGGGCGGTCACTGAAGCTTTCTTT.

The CDR3 DNA follows: TGTGCCACCAGTGACCCCCCCAGCAATCAGCCCCAGCATTTT. Its protein is CATSDPPSNQPQHF. The rearrangement uses TRBV24-1 and TRBJ1-5; no reliable D call. Germline CDR1 KGHDR, CDR2 SFDVKD. Trimming removed 4 bases from V and 1 base from J, with 7 bases in between. This CDR3 has 14 amino acids.

The V and J genes are TRBV2 and TRBJ2-5; no definite D call. The germline gives CDR1 SNHLY, CDR2 FYNNEI. V lost 4 bases, J lost 7 bases, and 10 bases lay in between. This CDR3 spans 12 amino acids. The CDR3 DNA is TGTGCCAGCAGTGGTTCTTTTGGGACCCAGTACTTC. It codes for CASSGSFGTQYF.

This rearrangement joins TRBV29-1 to TRBJ2-3, with TRBD2 matching over 10 bases. The CDR3 runs 14 residues. V trimming: 6 bases; J trimming: 1 base; junction bases outside the gene matches: 4. CDR1 is SQVTM, CDR2 ANQGSEA, per germline. This chain's CDR3 is CSVTSGAGTDTQYF. In DNA form, the CDR3 reads TGCAGCGTCACTAGCGGGGCCGGCACAGATACGCAGTATTTT.

This chain joins TRBV6-1 and TRBJ1-5, with TRBD1 as a possible D gene (5 bases). This CDR3 comprises 13 residues. The V gene lost 9 bases and the J gene lost 0 bases, with 9 bases spanning the gap. Germline V gene data show CDR1 as MNHNS and CDR2 as SASEGT. The CDR3 DNA is TGTGCCAGTGGGGCGAGTAGCAATCAGCCCCAGCATTTT. Its protein product is CASGASSNQPQHF.

This chain uses TRBV10-3 with TRBJ1-3; a possible D gene is TRBD1 (5 bases). Between the trimmed V and J ends, which lost 4 bases and 2 bases, there was a span of 15 bases. The CDR3 covers 16 residues. Looked up from germline, CDR1 is ENHRY and CDR2 is SYGVKD. The CDR3 region is CAISGRGDWAGNTIYF. The DNA of the CDR3 is TGTGCCATCAGTGGTCGGGGGGATTGGGCTGGAAACACCATATATTTT.

The chain employs TRBV7-9 and TRBJ1-1; 8 bases agree with TRBD1. Germline V lookup: CDR1 SEHNR, CDR2 FQNEAQ (reference sequence). V was clipped by 3 bases and J by 3 bases; unmatched bases: 6. This CDR3 contains 15 residues. This chain's CDR3 is CASSLETGADTEAFF. The CDR3 DNA is TGTGCCAGCAGCTTGGAGACAGGGGCTGACACTGAAGCTTTCTTT. The full variable domain, rest sourced from reference TRBV7-9 and TRBJ1-1, is DTGVSQNPRHKITKRGQNVTFRCDPISEHNRLYWYRQTLGQGPEFLTYFQNEAQLEKSRLLSDRFSAERPKGSFSTLEIQRTEQGDSAMYLCASSLETGADTEAFFGQGTRLTVV.

The chain uses TRBV11-2 and TRBJ2-7; D not resolved. Trimming left V 0 bases short and J 3 bases short, with 9 bases between. The CDR3 contains 14 residues. CDR1 is SGHAT, CDR2 FQNNGV, per germline. Here the CDR3 reads CASSLDRSSYEQYF. In DNA form, the CDR3 reads TGTGCCAGCAGCTTAGATCGGAGCAGCTACGAGCAGTACTTC.

This clonotype was seen only once. The V gene is TRBV12-3 or TRBV12-4, the J gene TRBJ2-5; 7 bases map to TRBD2. This CDR3 comprises 14 residues. The ends lost 3 bases at V and 4 bases at J; junction bases unmatched: 5. This chain's CDR3 is CASSLWRERETQYF. CDR3 nucleotide sequence: TGTGCCAGCAGTTTGTGGCGGGAGAGAGAGACCCAGTACTTC.

V and J are TRBV20-1 and TRBJ2-3; 7 bases are a match to TRBD1. The V segment lost 5 bases and the J segment 1 base; nucleotides outside the gene matches: 9. The CDR3 is made up of 15 amino acids. CDR1 is DFQATT, CDR2 SNEGSKA, per germline (reference sequence). The DNA of the CDR3 is TGCAGTGCTCCACAGGGACAGCAGGGCACAGATACGCAGTATTTT. Translation gives CSAPQGQQGTDTQYF.

The V gene is TRBV5-4, the J gene TRBJ2-3, with TRBD1 identical over 9 bases. The CDR3 has 16 amino acids. V gave up 4 bases and J gave up 5 bases; unmatched junction bases: 11. Looked up from germline, CDR1 is SGHNT and CDR2 is YYREEE (reference sequence). As DNA, the CDR3 is TGTGCCAGCAGCCCCGGGACAGGGTGGGGGCAAGATACGCAGTATTTT. It translates to CASSPGTGWGQDTQYF.

The V and J genes are TRBV2 and TRBJ2-3; D is perhaps TRBD1 (7 bases). The ends were cut back, 8 bases at V and 5 bases at J, with 17 bases in the middle. This CDR3 contains 14 residues. Germline-derived CDR1 and CDR2 are SNHLY and FYNNEI. CDR3 residues: CASGGVTGRDTQYF. The CDR3 nucleotides are TGTGCCAGCGGCGGGGTGACAGGGAGAGATACGCAGTATTTT. The entire variable domain, with the rest obtained from reference TRBV2 and TRBJ2-3, is as follows: EPEVTQTPSHQVTQMGQEVILRCVPISNHLYFYWYRQILGQKVEFLVSFYNNEISEKSEIFDDQFSVERPDGSNFTLKIRSTKLEDSAMYFCASGGVTGRDTQYFGPGTRLTVL.

The V gene is TRBV18, the J gene TRBJ2-7, with D unresolved. The ends were cut back, 3 bases at V and 3 bases at J, with 6 bases in the middle. Looked up from germline, CDR1 is KGHSH and CDR2 is LQKENI. The length of the CDR3 is 12 residues. The CDR3 nucleotides read TGTGCCAGCTCACCTCGCGACTACGAGCAGTACTTC. Translation gives CASSPRDYEQYF.

The J gene is TRBJ1-4, the V gene TRBV2, with 8 nucleotides matching TRBD1. The J segment lost 7 bases and the V segment lost 6 bases, leaving 10 bases of the junction unmatched. CDR3 length: 15 residues. Germline V gene data show CDR1 as SNHLY and CDR2 as FYNNEI. The CDR3 region is CASREIQGAGEKLFF. CDR3 DNA sequence: TGTGCCAGCAGAGAGATTCAGGGGGCTGGTGAAAAACTGTTTTTT.

V gene TRBV29-1 combines with J gene TRBJ1-1, with a weak D call TRBD1 (5 bases). Germline V gene lookup returns CDR1 SQVTM and CDR2 ANQGSEA. This CDR3 spans 12 amino acids. V was cut by 3 bases and J by 5 bases, with 10 bases left in between. CDR3 bases: TGCAGCGTTGACCAGGGCGGGACTGAAGCTTTCTTT. Protein product: CSVDQGGTEAFF.

The CDR3 loop is CASSGQGYYEQFF. The CDR3 DNA reads TGTGCCAGCAGTGGACAGGGGTACTATGAGCAGTTCTTC. The gene calls are TRBV2 and TRBJ2-1; 8 nucleotides agree with TRBD1. This CDR3 comprises 13 residues. Germline assignment: CDR1 SNHLY and CDR2 FYNNEI. The junction had 4 bases not matched to a gene; V was cut back by 4 bases and J by 8 bases.

The chain carries TRBV7-2 and TRBJ2-7; D is perhaps TRBD2 (6 bases). The germline V and J ends were trimmed by 8 bases and 0 bases, with 17 bases remaining between them. The CDR3 is made up of 15 amino acids. The germline gives CDR1 SGHTA, CDR2 FQGNSA. The CDR3 spells CASPPRDCSSYEQYV. CDR3 sequence (DNA): TGTGCCAGCCCTCCTCGGGACTGCAGCTCCTACGAGCAGTACGTC.

This chain joins TRBV5-6 and TRBJ2-7, with 9 bases that match TRBD2. The CDR3 extends over 14 amino acids. The trim removed 4 bases at V and 7 bases at J, leaving 9 bases unmatched. CDR1 is SGHDT, CDR2 YYEEEE, per germline. CDR3 protein: CASSTGLAPLEQYV. CDR3 nucleotide sequence: TGTGCCAGCAGCACTGGACTAGCGCCCCTGGAGCAGTACGTC.

The rearrangement uses TRBV7-9 and TRBJ1-1; 9 nucleotides line up with TRBD1. Germline trimming cut 11 bases from V and 0 bases from J; bases unmatched to any gene: 4. The germline CDR1 and CDR2 sequences are SEHNR and FQNEAQ (reference sequence). There are 13 residues in the CDR3. CDR3 in amino acids: CAGGTGMNTEAFF. CDR3 DNA sequence: TGTGCCGGAGGGACAGGGATGAACACTGAAGCTTTCTTT.

V usage is TRBV4-1 and J usage is TRBJ2-2; D possibly corresponds to TRBD1 (5 bases). V gave up 4 bases and J gave up 1 base, with 10 bases separating them. This CDR3 comprises 15 residues. Per the germline V gene, CDR1 is MGHRA and CDR2 is YSYEKL. The CDR3 coding sequence is TGCGCCAGCAGCCTTAGCCAGGGGAACACCGGGGAGCTGTTTTTT. Amino acids: CASSLSQGNTGELFF.

V gene TRBV5-1 combines with J gene TRBJ2-3; the match to TRBD1 covers 9 bases. The germline V gene encodes CDR1 SGHRS and CDR2 YFSETQ. J was trimmed by 1 base and V by 4 bases; bases with no gene match: 10. CDR3 size: 17 residues. CDR3 coding DNA: TGCGCCAGCAGCATTGAGGGAAGGACAGGGGGCACAGATACGCAGTATTTT. It encodes CASSIEGRTGGTDTQYF.

CDR3 residues: CASTSDRGQTQYF. For the CDR3, the DNA is TGTGCCAGCACATCAGACAGGGGGCAGACCCAGTACTTC. The genes are TRBV25-1 and TRBJ2-5, with TRBD1 matching over 10 bases. Losses at the gene ends were 7 bases for V and 6 bases for J; bases not matched to a gene: 5. Germline V gene lookup returns CDR1 MGHDK and CDR2 SYGVNS. The CDR3 sequence is 13 residues long.

CDR3 in amino acids: CASSKTASSYEQYF. The CDR3 nucleotides read TGTGCCAGCAGCAAGACCGCCTCGTCCTACGAGCAGTACTTC. This chain joins TRBV9 and TRBJ2-7, with D unresolved. Trimming took off 4 bases at V and 1 base at J, with 12 bases between the two ends. Germline V gives CDR1 SGDLS, CDR2 YYNGEE. The CDR3 has 14 amino acids.

The CDR3 DNA follows: TGTGCCAGCAGCTTGCCTCTAGCGGGAGAAACAGATACGCAGTATTTT. Translating gives CASSLPLAGETDTQYF. This chain joins TRBV5-4 and TRBJ2-3; 10 positions match TRBD2. The J segment lost 3 bases and the V segment lost 1 base, leaving 5 bases of the junction unmatched. Germline CDR1 and CDR2: SGHNT and YYREEE (reference sequence). CDR3 length: 16 amino acids.

This chain joins TRBV18 and TRBJ2-3, with D maybe TRBD2 (6 bases). The germline gives CDR1 KGHSH, CDR2 LQKENI. The CDR3 extends over 16 amino acids. The V gene lost 1 base and the J gene lost 0 bases, with 11 bases spanning the gap. CDR3 protein: CASSPRPSASTDTQYF. In DNA form, the CDR3 reads TGTGCCAGCTCACCACGCCCTAGCGCTAGCACAGATACGCAGTATTTT. The whole variable domain, filled in from reference TRBV18 and TRBJ2-3, reads NAGVMQNPRHLVRRRGQEARLRCSPMKGHSHVYWYRQLPEEGLKFMVYLQKENIIDESGMPKERFSAEFPKEGPSILRIQQVVRGDSAAYFCASSPRPSASTDTQYFGPGTRLTVL.

The chain uses TRBV9 and TRBJ2-5; 7 bases map to TRBD2. With V trimmed by 0 bases and J by 7 bases, 12 bases remained unmatched. The germline V gene has CDR1 SGDLS and CDR2 YYNGEE. CDR3 length equals 16 residues. CDR3 protein: CASSVGDRGLVVTQYF. CDR3 DNA sequence: TGTGCCAGCAGCGTAGGTGACAGAGGACTAGTTGTGACCCAGTACTTC.

The chain combines TRBV3-1 with TRBJ1-1, with TRBD1 matching 8 bases. This CDR3 is 15 amino acids long. V lost 3 bases and J lost 1; bases outside the gene matches: 4. Germline CDR1 LGHDT, CDR2 YNNKEL (reference sequence). CDR3 protein: CASSHQDRENTEAFF. The CDR3 DNA reads as TGTGCCAGCAGCCATCAGGACAGGGAGAACACTGAAGCTTTCTTT.